The clone carrying this T cell receptor (beta chain) was detected many times. Its antigen is still unknown. The sample originates from a study of T cells in Graves' hyperthyroidism and ophthalmopathy. The CDR3 sequence is 15 residues long. The germline CDR1 and CDR2 sequences are MDHEN and SYDVKM. Trimming shortened V by 6 bases and J by 0 bases, and 15 bases separated the two germline ends. Amplification targeted TCR beta CDR3 regions from RNA transcripts. HTBI primers were used for first-round RT-PCR of the TCR CDR3. TCRdb itself ran the multiplex PCR reads through MiXCR, one entry per CDR3 protein. The sample comprises 400,000 to 600,000 distinct CDR3 sequences, less than 25% of which are singletons, and around 27% rests with the top ten. Study outcomes and limitations: The model foresaw ophthalmopathy a median around 6.4 months prior to onset.

The receptor comes from a man between 18 and 29 years old with Graves' hyperthyroidism. Sequences were obtained from blood. J is TRBJ2-7 and V is TRBV28; perhaps TRBD2 as D (6 bases). This CDR3 reads CASSTLGGTSYEQYF. CDR3 in DNA: TGTGCCAGCAGCACGCTCGGGGGAACCTCCTACGAGCAGTACTTC.